This T cell receptor beta chain was sequenced for a study of beta chain features in type 1 diabetes. General observations from the study: Possibly, sequencing cDNA over-represented cells that had high TCR expression levels.

Using CD45RO/CCR7/CD25/CD127/CD95/CD27, CD4+ naive, central memory, regulatory and stem cell-like memory cells were sorted. Trimming left V 2 bases short and J 5 bases short, with 12 bases between. The CDR3 runs to 14 residues. The germline CDR1 and CDR2 sequences are MDHEN and SYDVKM. Details on this clone: Its antigen is not known.

Of the isolated RNA, all was reverse transcribed, and so the sequenced material was expressed TCRB transcripts. Average reads for naive, central memory and regulatory T cell samples were several million. Only in-frame clones appear in the TCRdb table, and some are missing; sequencing was by immunoSEQ multiplex PCR. The sample lists some 400,000 clones; roughly 15% were seen once. V and J are TRBV28 and TRBJ2-5; D gene ambiguous. The clonotype originates from a woman under 30 in good health. The source material was naive CD4+ T cells from blood. The CDR3 protein is CASSLPGIRETQYF. The CDR3 region has the DNA TGTGCCAGCAGTTTACCGGGTATAAGGGAGACCCAGTACTTC.